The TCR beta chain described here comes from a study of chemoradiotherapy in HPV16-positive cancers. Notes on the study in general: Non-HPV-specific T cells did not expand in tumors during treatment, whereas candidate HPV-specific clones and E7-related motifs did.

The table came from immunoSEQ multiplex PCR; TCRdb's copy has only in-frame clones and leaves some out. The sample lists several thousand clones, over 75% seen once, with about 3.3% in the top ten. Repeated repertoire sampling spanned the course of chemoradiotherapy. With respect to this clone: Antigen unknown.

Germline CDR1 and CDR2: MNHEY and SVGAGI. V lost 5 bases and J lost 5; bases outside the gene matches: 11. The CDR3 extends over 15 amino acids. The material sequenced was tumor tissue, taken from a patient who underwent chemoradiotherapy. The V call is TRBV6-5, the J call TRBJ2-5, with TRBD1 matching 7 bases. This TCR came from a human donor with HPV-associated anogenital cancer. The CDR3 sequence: CASSQTGSFGETQYF. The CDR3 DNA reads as TGTGCCAGCAGTCAGACAGGGTCTTTCGGGGAGACCCAGTACTTC.